This T cell receptor (beta chain) was obtained from a study of blood T cell repertoires in COVID-19. Study at large: Both acute and convalescent COVID-19 samples were obtained from the United States, Italy and Spain. From T cells, B-cell-depleted T cells, or PBMCs came the material, which was cDNA or gDNA.

In the original workflow: Amplification from reference gene primers served as the basis for estimated nucleated cell counts. Assay used: immunoSEQ multiplex PCR; TCRdb lists only in-frame clones, some missing. V and J calls and clone size are given by that table; D and trimming were obtained from the DNA. This sample has 200,000 to 300,000 clones; approximately 86% occur once, and the top ten carry approximately 9.8%. This clone was recorded a few times. The length of the CDR3 is 14 residues. Germline CDR1 is LNHDA and CDR2 is SQIVND (reference sequence). V was pared by 6 bases and J by 5 bases, with 5 bases of the junction left unmatched.

J is TRBJ1-5 and V is TRBV19; 9 bases agree with TRBD1. The sequence was obtained from a man aged 40-50 years who had recovered from COVID-19. Sequenced input: peripheral blood. The CDR3 coding sequence is TGTGCCAGTAGCCCCGGGACAGGGTATCAGCCCCAGCATTTT. Translation gives CASSPGTGYQPQHF.